This T cell receptor beta chain was recovered during a study of shared clonotypes between healthy human individuals. Data came from immunoSEQ multiplex PCR; TCRdb stores just in-frame clones and leaves some out. The sample has around 100,000 clones; less than 80% are singletons. CDR1 and CDR2 (germline): MDHEN, SYDVKM. Trimming removed 2 bases at V and 3 bases at J, with 8 bases between. This CDR3 comprises 13 residues. This sequence originates from a woman aged 25-40 years in good health. This chain connects TRBV28 to TRBJ2-7; no reliable D call. Sequencing used memory CD8+ T cells sorted from blood. Indicated subset: CD45RO+ cells pooled with CCR7-negative TemRA cells. The CDR3 DNA is TGTGCCAGCAGTTTAATGTCAGTCTACGAGCAGTACTTC. Translating it yields CASSLMSVYEQYF.